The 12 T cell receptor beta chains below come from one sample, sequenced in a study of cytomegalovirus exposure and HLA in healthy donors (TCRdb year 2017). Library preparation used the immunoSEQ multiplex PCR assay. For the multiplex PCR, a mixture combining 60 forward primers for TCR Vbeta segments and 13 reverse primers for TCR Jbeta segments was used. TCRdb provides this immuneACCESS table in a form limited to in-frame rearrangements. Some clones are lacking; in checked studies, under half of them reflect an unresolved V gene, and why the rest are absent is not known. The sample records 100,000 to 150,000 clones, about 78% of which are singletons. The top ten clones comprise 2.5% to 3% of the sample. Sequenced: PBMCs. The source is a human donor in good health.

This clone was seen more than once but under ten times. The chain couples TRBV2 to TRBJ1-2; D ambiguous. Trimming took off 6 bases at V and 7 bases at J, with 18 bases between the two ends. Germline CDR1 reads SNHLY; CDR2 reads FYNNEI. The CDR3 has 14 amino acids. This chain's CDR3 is CASRPPGVGSGYTF. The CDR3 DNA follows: TGTGCCAGCAGACCGCCGGGAGTCGGCTCTGGCTACACCTTC.

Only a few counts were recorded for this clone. The CDR3 protein is CASSTRSGSYGYTF. The DNA for the CDR3 is TGTGCCAGCAGTACCCGGTCCGGTTCCTATGGCTACACCTTC. This chain links TRBV27 with TRBJ1-2; no reliable D call. Germline CDR1 MNHEY, CDR2 SMNVEV (reference sequence). Trimming pared 5 bases from V and 4 bases from J, leaving 14 bases between. The CDR3 has 14 amino acids.

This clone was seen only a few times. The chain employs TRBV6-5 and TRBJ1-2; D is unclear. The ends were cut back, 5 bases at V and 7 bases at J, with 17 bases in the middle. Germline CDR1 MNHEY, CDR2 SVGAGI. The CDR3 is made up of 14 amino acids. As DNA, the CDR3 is TGTGCCAGCAGTGCCTACACAGCTAATGGTGGCTACACCTTC. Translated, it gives CASSAYTANGGYTF.

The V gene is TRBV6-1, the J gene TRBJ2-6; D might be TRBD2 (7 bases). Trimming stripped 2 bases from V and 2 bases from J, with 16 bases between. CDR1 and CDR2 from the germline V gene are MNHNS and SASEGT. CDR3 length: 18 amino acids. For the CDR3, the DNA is TGTGCCAGCAGTGAACAGGGAGGGGACAACGCTGGGGCCAACGTCCTGACTTTC. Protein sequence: CASSEQGGDNAGANVLTF.

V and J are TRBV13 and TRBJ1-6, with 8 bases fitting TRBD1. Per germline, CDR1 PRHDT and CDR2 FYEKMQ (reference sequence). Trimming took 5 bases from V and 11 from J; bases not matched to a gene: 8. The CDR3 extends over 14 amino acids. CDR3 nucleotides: TGTGCCAGCAGCCTTGACAGGGGTATCACACCCCTCCACTTT. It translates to CASSLDRGITPLHF.

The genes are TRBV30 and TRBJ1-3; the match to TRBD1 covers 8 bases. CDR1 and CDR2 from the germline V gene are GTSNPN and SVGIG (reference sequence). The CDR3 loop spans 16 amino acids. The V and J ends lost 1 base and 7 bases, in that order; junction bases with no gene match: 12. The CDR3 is CAWSGMQGAIFNTIYF. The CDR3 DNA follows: TGTGCCTGGAGTGGCATGCAGGGGGCTATCTTCAACACCATATATTTT.

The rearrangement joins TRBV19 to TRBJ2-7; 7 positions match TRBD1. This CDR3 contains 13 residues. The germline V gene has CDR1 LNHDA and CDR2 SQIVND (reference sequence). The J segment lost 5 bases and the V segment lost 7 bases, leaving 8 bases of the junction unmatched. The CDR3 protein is CASTTRTGNEQYF. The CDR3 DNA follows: TGTGCCAGTACCACGAGGACAGGCAACGAGCAGTACTTC.

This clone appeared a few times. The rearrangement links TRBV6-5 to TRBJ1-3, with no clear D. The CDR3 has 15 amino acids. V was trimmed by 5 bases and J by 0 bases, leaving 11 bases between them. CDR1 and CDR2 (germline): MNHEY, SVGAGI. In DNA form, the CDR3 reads TGTGCCAGCAGTATACAACAGAGCTCTGGAAACACCATATATTTT. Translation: CASSIQQSSGNTIYF.

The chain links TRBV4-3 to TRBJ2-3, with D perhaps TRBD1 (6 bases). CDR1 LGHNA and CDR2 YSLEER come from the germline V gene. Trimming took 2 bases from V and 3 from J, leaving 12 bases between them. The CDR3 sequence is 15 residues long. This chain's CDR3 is CASSQSGDQTDTQYF. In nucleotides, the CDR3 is TGCGCCAGCAGCCAATCAGGGGATCAAACAGATACGCAGTATTTT.

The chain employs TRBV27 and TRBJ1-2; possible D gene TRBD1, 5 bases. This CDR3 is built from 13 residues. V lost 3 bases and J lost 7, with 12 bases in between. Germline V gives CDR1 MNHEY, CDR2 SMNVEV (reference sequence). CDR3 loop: CASSFLGAPGYTF. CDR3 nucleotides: TGTGCCAGCAGTTTTTTAGGGGCGCCTGGCTACACCTTC.

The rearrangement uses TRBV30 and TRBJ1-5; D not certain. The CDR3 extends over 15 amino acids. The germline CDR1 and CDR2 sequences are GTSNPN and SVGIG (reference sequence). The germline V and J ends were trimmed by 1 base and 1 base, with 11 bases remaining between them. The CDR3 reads CAWSGKGGSNQPQHF. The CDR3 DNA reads TGTGCCTGGAGTGGGAAGGGAGGGAGCAATCAGCCCCAGCATTTT. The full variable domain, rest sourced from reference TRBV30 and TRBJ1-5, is SQTIHQWPATLVQPVGSPLSLECTVEGTSNPNLYWYRQAAGRGLQLLFYSVGIGQISSEVPQNLSASRPQDRQFILSSKKLLLSDSGFYLCAWSGKGGSNQPQHFGDGTRLSIL.

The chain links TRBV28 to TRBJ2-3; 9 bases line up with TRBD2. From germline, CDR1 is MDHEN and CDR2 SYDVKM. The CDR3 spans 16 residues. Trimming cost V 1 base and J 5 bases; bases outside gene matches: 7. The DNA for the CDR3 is TGTGCCAGCAGTTTATCCGGCGGGAGGGCCGGAGATACGCAGTATTTT. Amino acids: CASSLSGGRAGDTQYF.